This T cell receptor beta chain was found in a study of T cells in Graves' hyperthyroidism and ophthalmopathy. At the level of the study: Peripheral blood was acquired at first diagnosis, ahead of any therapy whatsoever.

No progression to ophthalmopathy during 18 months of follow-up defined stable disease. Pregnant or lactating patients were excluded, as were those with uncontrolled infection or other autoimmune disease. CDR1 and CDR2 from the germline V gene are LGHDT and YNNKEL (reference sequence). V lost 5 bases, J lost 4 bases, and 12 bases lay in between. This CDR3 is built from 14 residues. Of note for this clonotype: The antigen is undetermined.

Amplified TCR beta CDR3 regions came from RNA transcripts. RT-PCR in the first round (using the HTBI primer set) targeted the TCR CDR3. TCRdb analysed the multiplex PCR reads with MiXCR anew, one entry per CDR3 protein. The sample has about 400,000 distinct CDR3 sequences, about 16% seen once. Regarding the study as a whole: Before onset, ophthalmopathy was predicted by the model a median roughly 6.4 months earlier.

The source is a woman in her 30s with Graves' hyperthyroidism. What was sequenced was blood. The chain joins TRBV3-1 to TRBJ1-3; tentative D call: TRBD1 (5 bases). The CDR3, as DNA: TGTGCCAGCAGCTCTGAGGGGCAAGGAAACACCATATATTTT. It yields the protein CASSSEGQGNTIYF.